Sequencing of this TCR beta chain was carried out in a study of the immune and genomic landscape of osteosarcoma (dated by TCRdb to 2018 to 2020). Regarding the study in general: A total of 48 pediatric and adult patients with high-grade osteosarcoma made up the overall cohort, and the median age at diagnosis was approximately 30 years (range roughly 5-90). The osteosarcoma immunogenomic landscape was characterized by integrating TCR sequencing results with transcriptome, protein array and immunostaining data. Each of a few patients provided a couple of samples from the same tumor site. The study aimed to explain the limited clinical activity of immune checkpoint inhibitors in osteosarcoma. To define immunogenic potential, the study profiled osteosarcoma specimens using whole genome, RNA and T-cell receptor sequencing along with immunohistochemistry and reverse phase protein arrays. In the overall cohort, around 60% of patients were male, and 70% to 85% had localized disease at diagnosis. The cohort was enriched for poor-risk disease, as unfavorable pathologic response to standard therapy was shown in less than 80% of the cohort and around 67% of the cohort were deceased.

The ImmunoSEQ Assay (Adaptive Biotechnologies) was used to immunosequence the CDR3 regions of the TCR beta chain. Under the source paper's analysis protocol: The ImmunoSEQ Analyzer platform was used to export TCRB rearrangements, read counts, read proportions and gene usage. T-cell clonality was computed as 1 minus Pielou's evenness on productive rearrangements. Clonal space homeostasis binned clonotypes as rare, small, medium, large or hyperexpanded (0.01 to 1 of the repertoire). TCR productive clonality was compared across immune clusters C1, C2 and C3 using the Wilcoxon rank sum test. What TCRdb holds here is the immuneACCESS table cut down to in-frame rearrangements. Part of the clones is not present; checked against another copy, under half of the missing clones reflect an unresolved V gene, and the others are unexplained. The D gene and trimming were derived from the DNA, and the V and J assignments and clone size from that table. This sample is represented by fewer than 2,500 clones; about 65% of them were singletons. The ten largest account for around 13% of the sample.

Overall study outcomes, separate from this receptor: Sample size was not determined by any statistical method, because osteosarcoma is rare and every possible sample was collected. Alongside the frozen tumor specimens, matched blood was collected from only a couple of patients. Clonality benchmarks came from external normal skin and healthy peripheral blood data rather than matched normal tissue. In five cases, the repertoire was dominated by a single hyperexpanded clone, and fewer than 100 T-cell clonotypes were detected in all five cases. Productive TCR clonality was low overall, averaging around 0.082 with a maximum of roughly 0.3, suggesting limited T-cell clonal expansion. Although TCR productive clonality was higher in the immune-hot C3 cluster than in the cold C1 cluster, TCR productive clonality was still low overall.

Post-treatment primary, local recurrence and metastasis tumors from poor-prognosis patients were used as specimens. Its CDR3 holds 13 amino acids, cysteine through phenylalanine. The read is trimmed to its CDR3 DNA, 39 bases read in frame from base 1. Trimming takes 5 bases from V and 2 bases from J, and the germline ends sit 7 bases apart. The CDR1 and CDR2 encoded by the germline V gene are SGHTA and FQGTGA. This clone has just a few counts. What this receptor recognizes is not known. No base quality information exists; no much larger clone differs at one position. The chain was built from TRBV7-3 and TRBJ1-5, with an unclear D gene assignment. Sequenced material: osteosarcoma tumor tissue from the lung. The receptor was isolated from a human donor with osteosarcoma. CDR3 region: CASSTRGNQPQHF. Here is the DNA: TGTGCCAGCAGCACCAGAGGCAATCAGCCCCAGCATTTT. The full variable domain, with segments outside the CDR3 supplied by the reference TRBV7-3 and TRBJ1-5 proteins, appears as GAGVSQTPSNKVTEKGKYVELRCDPISGHTALYWYRQSLGQGPEFLIYFQGTGAADDSGLPNDRFFAVRPEGSVSTLKIQRTERGDSAVYLCASSTRGNQPQHFGDGTRLSIL.